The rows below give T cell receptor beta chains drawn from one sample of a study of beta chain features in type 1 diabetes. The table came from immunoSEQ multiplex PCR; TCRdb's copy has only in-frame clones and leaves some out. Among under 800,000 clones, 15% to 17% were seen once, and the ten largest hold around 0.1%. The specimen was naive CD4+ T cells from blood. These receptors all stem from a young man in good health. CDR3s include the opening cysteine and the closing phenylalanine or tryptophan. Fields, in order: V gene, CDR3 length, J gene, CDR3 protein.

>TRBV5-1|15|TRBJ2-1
CASSLALPSYNEQFF
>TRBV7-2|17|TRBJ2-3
CASSLAPAGRLTDTQYF
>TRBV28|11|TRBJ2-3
CASIGGDTQYF
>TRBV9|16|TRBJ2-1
CASSARSLHPGDEQFF
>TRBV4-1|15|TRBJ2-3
CASSQETRAADTQYF
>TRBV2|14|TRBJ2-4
CASLKSVAKNIQYF
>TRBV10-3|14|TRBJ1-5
CAISGQGSNQPQHF
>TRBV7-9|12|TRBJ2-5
CASSLGGGGQYF
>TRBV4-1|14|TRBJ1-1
CASSQDYRGTEAFF
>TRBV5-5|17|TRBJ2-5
CASSLSGTGGVRETQYF
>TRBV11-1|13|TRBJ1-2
CASSLDREDGYTF
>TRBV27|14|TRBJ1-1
CASSFDRGNTEAFF
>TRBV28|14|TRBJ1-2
CASSVTKRTGGYTF
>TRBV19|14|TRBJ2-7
CASSIDRTIYEQYF
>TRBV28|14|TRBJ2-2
CASSPARGAGELFF
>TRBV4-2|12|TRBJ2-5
CASSQGTGDQHF
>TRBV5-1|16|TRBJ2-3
CASSPRASGDTDTQYF
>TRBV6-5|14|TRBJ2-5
CASSLDRLQETQYF
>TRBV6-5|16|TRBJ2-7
CASSYRTSGETYEQYF
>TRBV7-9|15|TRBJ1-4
CASSLARRTNEKLFF
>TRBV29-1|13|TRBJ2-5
CSLGRNQKETQYF
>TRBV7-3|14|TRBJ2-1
CASSLTAQGDEQFF
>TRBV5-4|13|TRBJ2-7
CASSPGTAYEQYF
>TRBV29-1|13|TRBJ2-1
CSVPGQGSNEQFF
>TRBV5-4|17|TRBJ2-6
CASSRDSRSSGANVLTF
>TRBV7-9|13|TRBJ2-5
CASSLAGGETQYF
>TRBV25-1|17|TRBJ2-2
CASSEKRGATNTGELFF
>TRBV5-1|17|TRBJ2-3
CASSQVRLSASTDTQYF
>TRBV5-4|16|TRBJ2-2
CASSPGRGPYTGELFF